This passage covers 2 T cell receptor beta chains from one sample sequenced in a study of monozygotic twins with inflammatory bowel disease. Using the 5' RACE reads, TCRdb records one entry per CDR3 protein without DNA. The sample has about 99,000 distinct CDR3 sequences. Sequenced: blood. The receptors originated from a human donor with ulcerative colitis or Crohn's disease, or a healthy co-twin of an affected twin (not recorded which).

The V gene is TRBV29-1, the J gene TRBJ2-3; TCRdb proposes TRBD1, but this gene call is untestable without DNA. The length of the CDR3 is 13 residues. Looked up from germline, CDR1 is SQVTM and CDR2 is ANQGSEA. The CDR3 spells CSVAGPLTDTQYF.

The chain links TRBV5-1 to TRBJ2-3; the TCRdb call, TRBD2, lacks DNA for checking. There are 15 residues in the CDR3. Germline assignment: CDR1 SGHRS and CDR2 YFSETQ. CDR3 protein: CASSWTSGGRDTQYF.